Each of the 25 T cell receptor beta chains below was sequenced from the same sample in a study of blood T cell repertoires in COVID-19 (TCRdb year 2020). The library relied on the immunoSEQ multiplex PCR assay. TCRdb took this table from immuneACCESS and kept in-frame rearrangements with V and J called. Such tables lack part of the clones; where checked against another copy, unresolved V genes explain under half of the gap, and the rest is unexplained. The sample data list 140,000 or so clones, and 70% to 85% of these were observed just once. In total, the top ten clones hold roughly 10% of the sample. Source material: peripheral blood. The receptors derive from a man in his sixties with active or convalescent COVID-19.

This clone was counted only a few times. This chain joins TRBV30 and TRBJ2-2, with a possible D match to TRBD2 (6 bases). The germline gives CDR1 GTSNPN, CDR2 SVGIG (reference sequence). V was pared by 3 bases and J by 5 bases, with 16 bases between. The CDR3 length is 15 residues. The CDR3 bases are TGTGCCTGGAGAGCGACCGGGACTGGGACCGGGGAGCTGTTTTTT. It codes for CAWRATGTGTGELFF. Complete variable domain (other parts from reference TRBV30 and TRBJ2-2): SQTIHQWPATLVQPVGSPLSLECTVEGTSNPNLYWYRQAAGRGLQLLFYSVGIGQISSEVPQNLSASRPQDRQFILSSKKLLLSDSGFYLCAWRATGTGTGELFFGEGSRLTVL.

This clone was counted once. The rearrangement uses TRBV5-4 and TRBJ1-2; D is possibly TRBD1 (5 bases). The CDR3 is made up of 15 amino acids. Per germline, CDR1 SGHNT and CDR2 YYREEE (reference sequence). The ends were cut back, 0 bases at V and 2 bases at J, with 11 bases in the middle. The CDR3 loop is CASSLAFRVNYGYTF. The CDR3 DNA reads TGTGCCAGCAGCTTGGCGTTCAGGGTAAACTATGGCTACACCTTC.

J is TRBJ1-3 and V is TRBV7-9, with 8 bases that match TRBD1. In germline, CDR1 is SEHNR, CDR2 FQNEAQ (reference sequence). The CDR3 totals 14 residues. Trimming at V came to 2 bases and at J to 4 bases, leaving 1 base not matched to a gene. DNA for the CDR3: TGTGCCAGCAGCTTACGGACAGGGGGAAACACCATATATTTT. Translating it yields CASSLRTGGNTIYF.

The V gene is TRBV24-1, the J gene TRBJ1-2, with 8 bases fitting TRBD1. The CDR3 has 16 residues. V gave up 7 bases and J gave up 4 bases; unmatched junction bases: 13. The germline gives CDR1 KGHDR, CDR2 SFDVKD. CDR3 loop: CATSSLKDDRGYGYTF. Written as DNA, the CDR3 is TGTGCCACCAGCTCCCTTAAAGACGACAGGGGCTATGGCTACACCTTC.

V and J are TRBV7-2 and TRBJ2-7; 14 nucleotides line up with TRBD2. Germline V gene lookup returns CDR1 SGHTA and CDR2 FQGNSA. CDR3 length equals 17 residues. V lost 2 bases to trimming and J lost 3 bases; unmatched junction nucleotides: 6. The CDR3 bases are TGTGCCAGCAGCTTATCCAAGGGACTAGCGGGAGACTACGAGCAGTACGTC. It yields the protein CASSLSKGLAGDYEQYV.

CDR3 region: CASSLQGAPNQPQHF. The CDR3, as DNA: TGTGCCAGCAGTCTTCAGGGGGCGCCCAATCAGCCCCAGCATTTT. V usage is TRBV7-9 and J usage is TRBJ1-5, with 8 bases matching TRBD1. The CDR3 contains 15 residues. V gave up 6 bases and J gave up 3 bases; unmatched junction bases: 7. The germline gives CDR1 SEHNR, CDR2 FQNEAQ (reference sequence).

The chain has TRBV24-1 and TRBJ1-2, with a weak D call TRBD1 (5 bases). Between the trimmed V and J ends, which lost 4 bases and 7 bases, there was a span of 15 bases. CDR1 is KGHDR, CDR2 SFDVKD, per germline. CDR3 size: 14 residues. CDR3 loop: CATSDAGRDSGYTF. CDR3 in DNA: TGTGCCACCAGTGACGCCGGACGGGACTCTGGCTACACCTTC.

The V call is TRBV7-2, the J call TRBJ2-5; 8 bases agree with TRBD2. The CDR3 has 17 residues. Losses at the gene ends were 5 bases for V and 0 bases for J; bases not matched to a gene: 11. In germline, CDR1 is SGHTA, CDR2 FQGNSA. The DNA of the CDR3 is TGTGCCAGCAGCCTTAGCGGGGACGGAGTGTACCAAGAGACCCAGTACTTC. This encodes CASSLSGDGVYQETQYF.

CDR3 loop: CASGLGLADTYNEQFF. The DNA of the CDR3 is TGTGCTAGTGGTTTGGGACTAGCGGATACCTACAATGAGCAGTTCTTC. The chain combines TRBV12-5 with TRBJ2-1, with TRBD2 matching over 9 bases. The germline V gene encodes CDR1 LGHNT and CDR2 FRNRAP. The CDR3 is made up of 16 amino acids. The J segment lost 2 bases and the V segment lost 1 base, leaving 3 bases of the junction unmatched.

This clone came up once. The CDR3 sequence is CASSLQGAGDEQYF. The CDR3 nucleotides read TGCGCCAGCAGCTTACAGGGGGCAGGGGACGAGCAGTACTTC. The chain uses TRBV5-1 and TRBJ2-7; 9 nucleotides line up with TRBD1. The CDR3 sequence is 14 residues long. CDR1 SGHRS and CDR2 YFSETQ come from the germline V gene. J lost 5 bases, V lost 2 bases, and 5 bases had no gene match. Supplemented by reference TRBV5-1 and TRBJ2-7, the full variable domain reads KAGVTQTPRYLIKTRGQQVTLSCSPISGHRSVSWYQQTPGQGLQFLFEYFSETQRNKGNFPGRFSGRQFSNSRSEMNVSTLELGDSALYLCASSLQGAGDEQYFGPGTRLTVT.

The chain recombines TRBV7-9 with TRBJ1-2; 9 nucleotides align to TRBD1. The germline V gene has CDR1 SEHNR and CDR2 FQNEAQ (reference sequence). This CDR3 has 15 residues. The junction had 6 bases not matched to a gene; V was cut back by 2 bases and J by 5 bases. CDR3 sequence: CASSLLGTGKYGYTF. Here the CDR3 DNA reads TGTGCCAGCAGCTTATTAGGGACAGGGAAATATGGCTACACCTTC.

The chain links TRBV14 to TRBJ2-7; TRBD2 aligns across 10 bases. V lost 2 bases and J lost 6; bases outside the gene matches: 10. Germline CDR1 SGHDN, CDR2 FVKESK. The CDR3 consists of 16 residues. The CDR3 here is CASSQLASGGLGEQYV. CDR3 DNA sequence: TGTGCCAGCAGCCAACTGGCTAGCGGGGGCCTAGGCGAGCAGTACGTC.

This CDR3 is CAWRGQGTAKNIQYF. The CDR3 region has the DNA TGTGCCTGGAGAGGACAGGGGACGGCCAAAAACATTCAGTACTTC. This chain uses TRBV30 with TRBJ2-4, with TRBD1 matching 9 bases. Per the germline V gene, CDR1 is GTSNPN and CDR2 is SVGIG (reference sequence). CDR3 length: 15 amino acids. Trimming took 3 bases from V and 1 from J; bases not matched to a gene: 4.

V is TRBV30 and J is TRBJ2-2, with 9 bases aligning to TRBD1. The CDR3 has 14 residues. Germline lookup yields CDR1 GTSNPN and CDR2 SVGIG (reference sequence). The V and J ends lost 5 bases and 4 bases, in that order; junction bases with no gene match: 5. CDR3 DNA: TGTGCCTGGGGGACAGGGACCGGCACCGGGGAGCTGTTTTTT. Its protein is CAWGTGTGTGELFF.

The chain has TRBV7-2 and TRBJ1-1; weak D call: TRBD1 (5 bases). The germline V gene has CDR1 SGHTA and CDR2 FQGNSA. The V end lost 1 base, the J end lost 6 bases, and 18 bases lay between the germline ends. The CDR3 is made up of 16 amino acids. CDR3 amino acids: CASSLGTRGLGAEAFF. The CDR3 nucleotides are TGTGCCAGCAGCTTAGGGACTAGGGGCCTTGGGGCTGAAGCTTTCTTT.

This clone has only one observation. This rearrangement joins TRBV19 to TRBJ1-6; possible D gene TRBD1, 5 bases. Looked up from germline, CDR1 is LNHDA and CDR2 is SQIVND (reference sequence). The length of the CDR3 is 17 residues. Trimming removed 5 bases from V and 3 bases from J, with 17 bases in between. CDR3 coding DNA: TGTGCCAGTAGTCAGATCATAGGGGAGGACTATAATTCACCCCTCCACTTT. Translated: CASSQIIGEDYNSPLHF. The full variable domain, its missing parts supplied by reference TRBV19 and TRBJ1-6, is DGGITQSPKYLFRKEGQNVTLSCEQNLNHDAMYWYRQDPGQGLRLIYYSQIVNDFQKGDIAEGYSVSREKKESFPLTVTSAQKNPTAFYLCASSQIIGEDYNSPLHFGNGTRLTVT.

This chain joins TRBV19 and TRBJ1-3, with 7 bases that match TRBD1. V trimming: 7 bases; J trimming: 2 bases; junction bases outside the gene matches: 5. Germline CDR1 reads LNHDA; CDR2 reads SQIVND (reference sequence). CDR3 length: 14 amino acids. The CDR3 here is CASTKTGTGNTIYF. The CDR3 DNA is TGTGCCAGTACCAAGACAGGGACTGGAAACACCATATATTTT. The full variable domain, in which reference TRBV19 and TRBJ1-3 provide the parts outside the CDR3, is DGGITQSPKYLFRKEGQNVTLSCEQNLNHDAMYWYRQDPGQGLRLIYYSQIVNDFQKGDIAEGYSVSREKKESFPLTVTSAQKNPTAFYLCASTKTGTGNTIYFGEGSWLTVV.

Comment on this clone: Sequence at one end of the junction differs from germline and may be a read error. The chain employs TRBV19 and TRBJ2-1; a weak D match, TRBD1 (6 bases). The CDR3 contains 12 residues. CDR1 LNHDA and CDR2 SQIVND come from the germline V gene (reference sequence). The CDR3, as DNA: TGTGCCAGTAGAGGGGTAGGGGACAAAGGAATCTTC. Translation: CASRGVGDKGIF. Combining the CDR3 with reference TRBV19 and TRBJ2-1 gives the whole variable domain DGGITQSPKYLFRKEGQNVTLSCEQNLNHDAMYWYRQDPGQGLRLIYYSQIVNDFQKGDIAEGYSVSREKKESFPLTVTSAQKNPTAFYLCASRGVGDKGIFGPGTRLTVL.

The rearrangement links TRBV29-1 to TRBJ1-1; no clear D gene. The CDR3 extends over 10 amino acids. V gave up 5 bases and J gave up 7 bases, with 8 bases separating them. CDR1 is SQVTM, CDR2 ANQGSEA, per germline. The CDR3 sequence: CSVTPVEAFF. The CDR3 DNA reads as TGCAGCGTTACCCCAGTTGAAGCTTTCTTT.

The rearrangement uses TRBV27 and TRBJ1-1, with TRBD1 as a possible D gene (5 bases). The CDR3 is 13 amino acids. Germline loops: CDR1 MNHEY, CDR2 SMNVEV (reference sequence). The germline V and J ends were trimmed by 4 bases and 4 bases, with 10 bases remaining between them. The CDR3 here is CASSWAGGTEAFF. CDR3 nucleotide sequence: TGTGCCAGCAGTTGGGCCGGGGGCACTGAAGCTTTCTTT.

This clone was picked up one time. This chain links TRBV6-2 or TRBV6-3 with TRBJ1-2; no definite D call. The V end lost 2 bases, the J end lost 4 bases, and 11 bases lay between the germline ends. Germline V gives CDR1 MNHEY, CDR2 SVGEGT. The CDR3 covers 14 residues. The CDR3 is CASSYGRKSYGYTF. The CDR3 bases are TGTGCCAGCAGTTACGGTCGCAAGAGCTATGGCTACACCTTC.

This chain joins TRBV7-2 and TRBJ1-2; D might be TRBD1 (5 bases). Trimming stripped 7 bases from V and 6 bases from J, with 12 bases between. The CDR3 is 12 amino acids. Per germline, CDR1 SGHTA and CDR2 FQGNSA. For the CDR3, the DNA is TGTGCCAGCACCTTTCCAGGGAATGGCTACACCTTC. This codes for CASTFPGNGYTF.

The table lists this clone with a count of one. This chain links TRBV6-2 or TRBV6-3 with TRBJ2-7; D ambiguous. This CDR3 contains 14 residues. Trimming removed 2 bases at V and 5 bases at J, with 13 bases between. The germline V gene encodes CDR1 MNHEY and CDR2 SVGEGT. CDR3 region: CASSYPGTDHEQYF. The CDR3, as DNA: TGTGCCAGCAGTTACCCCGGAACAGACCACGAGCAGTACTTC.

J is TRBJ1-2 and V is TRBV6-4, with D perhaps TRBD1 (6 bases). The CDR3 extends over 15 amino acids. V lost 2 bases to trimming and J lost 2 bases, with 12 bases between them. Germline values: CDR1 MRHNA, CDR2 SNTAGT. CDR3 amino acids: CASSDHARGNYGYTF. DNA for the CDR3: TGTGCCAGCAGTGACCACGCCAGGGGAAACTATGGCTACACCTTC.

This clone was counted only a few times. This chain uses TRBV19 with TRBJ1-5, with 7 positions matching TRBD1. J was trimmed by 3 bases and V by 2 bases; bases with no gene match: 7. Germline loops: CDR1 LNHDA, CDR2 SQIVND (reference sequence). The CDR3 extends over 16 amino acids. CDR3 coding DNA: TGTGCCAGTAGTATACTGACAGGGTTTGACAATCAGCCCCAGCATTTT. Amino acid sequence: CASSILTGFDNQPQHF.